This is a list of T cell receptor beta chains from one sample in a study of blood T cell repertoires in COVID-19. The method was immunoSEQ multiplex PCR; TCRdb's version includes in-frame clones alone and lacks a portion of them. The sample contains roughly 280,000 clones, 85% to 90% of which appear only once. The specimen was peripheral blood. The receptors shown here come from a man younger than 35 with active or convalescent COVID-19. CDR3s include the opening cysteine and the closing phenylalanine or tryptophan. Where a row states a size, it is once, few, many or the class of an expanded clone; other rows omit it.

v_call: TRBV24-1; j_call: TRBJ2-7; clone_size: .; cdr3_aa: CATAEGDSYEQYF
v_call: TRBV7-9; j_call: TRBJ2-1; clone_size: once; cdr3_aa: CASSSPGQVAGLAYNEQFF
v_call: TRBV3-1/TRBV3-2; j_call: TRBJ2-3; clone_size: .; cdr3_aa: CASSPRGRTDTQYF
v_call: TRBV6-5; j_call: TRBJ1-6; clone_size: few; cdr3_aa: CASRAPATGTLHF
v_call: TRBV6-5; j_call: TRBJ1-5; clone_size: .; cdr3_aa: CASSRTGQEYQPQHF
v_call: TRBV15; j_call: TRBJ1-4; clone_size: .; cdr3_aa: CATSRWGQTNEKLFF
v_call: TRBV10-3; j_call: TRBJ2-1; clone_size: .; cdr3_aa: CAIQRQGNSNEQFF
v_call: TRBV10-3; j_call: TRBJ2-1; clone_size: .; cdr3_aa: CAIMGSHNEQFF
v_call: TRBV6-6; j_call: TRBJ2-1; clone_size: .; cdr3_aa: CASSYGQAYNEQFF
v_call: TRBV3-1/TRBV3-2; j_call: TRBJ1-4; clone_size: .; cdr3_aa: CASSPPGQGGEKLFF
v_call: TRBV5-1; j_call: TRBJ2-6; clone_size: .; cdr3_aa: CASSLDATGANVLTF
v_call: TRBV3-1/TRBV3-2; j_call: TRBJ2-7; clone_size: .; cdr3_aa: CARKRPHEQYF
v_call: TRBV6-1; j_call: TRBJ2-3; clone_size: .; cdr3_aa: CASSEDPGGQDTQYF
v_call: TRBV2; j_call: TRBJ1-4; clone_size: .; cdr3_aa: CASSATGATNEKLFF
v_call: TRBV6-4; j_call: TRBJ1-1; clone_size: .; cdr3_aa: CASREFVEGTTEAFF
v_call: TRBV5-4; j_call: TRBJ2-7; clone_size: .; cdr3_aa: CASSSGQGQGQYF
v_call: TRBV27; j_call: TRBJ1-4; clone_size: .; cdr3_aa: CASSLTQGVGKLFF
v_call: TRBV3-1/TRBV3-2; j_call: TRBJ2-7; clone_size: .; cdr3_aa: CASSQDIGLAASYEQYF
v_call: TRBV6-5; j_call: TRBJ1-1; clone_size: .; cdr3_aa: CASSFTAFPKNTEAFF
v_call: TRBV5-1; j_call: TRBJ1-5; clone_size: .; cdr3_aa: CASSPTGLQPQHF
v_call: TRBV2; j_call: TRBJ1-1; clone_size: .; cdr3_aa: CASSTQGRDTEAFF
v_call: TRBV7-2; j_call: TRBJ1-4; clone_size: .; cdr3_aa: CASSLTGQDYEKLFF
v_call: TRBV9; j_call: TRBJ1-1; clone_size: .; cdr3_aa: CASSVAGGAKVNTEAFF
v_call: TRBV6-5; j_call: TRBJ2-7; clone_size: few; cdr3_aa: CASSRQYSYEQYF
v_call: TRBV7-9; j_call: TRBJ2-4; clone_size: .; cdr3_aa: CASSLGGVGTKNIQYF
v_call: TRBV5-4; j_call: TRBJ1-2; clone_size: once; cdr3_aa: CASSSSGSKPGYTF
v_call: TRBV2; j_call: TRBJ1-6; clone_size: .; cdr3_aa: CASRGFDRANGNSPLHF
v_call: TRBV7-2; j_call: TRBJ1-6; clone_size: .; cdr3_aa: CASSLPRRYNSPLHF
v_call: TRBV30; j_call: TRBJ2-3; clone_size: .; cdr3_aa: CAWIPSGISQYF
v_call: TRBV5-1; j_call: TRBJ1-1; clone_size: .; cdr3_aa: CASSSTAMNTEAFF
v_call: TRBV6-2/TRBV6-3; j_call: TRBJ1-4; clone_size: .; cdr3_aa: CASSYRTGPKEKLFF
v_call: TRBV3-1/TRBV3-2; j_call: TRBJ2-1; clone_size: .; cdr3_aa: CASSRGASGGFYNEQFF
v_call: TRBV6-2/TRBV6-3; j_call: TRBJ2-5; clone_size: .; cdr3_aa: CASSYSPLREAQETQYF
v_call: TRBV6-6; j_call: TRBJ2-5; clone_size: .; cdr3_aa: CASSYMLQEETQYF
v_call: TRBV7-9; j_call: TRBJ2-5; clone_size: .; cdr3_aa: CASSFGKHQETQYF
v_call: TRBV6-5; j_call: TRBJ1-1; clone_size: .; cdr3_aa: CASTNPRELTEAFF
v_call: TRBV14; j_call: TRBJ1-2; clone_size: .; cdr3_aa: CASSQDRAGRGGYTF
v_call: TRBV4-1; j_call: TRBJ2-7; clone_size: few; cdr3_aa: CASSQEPDGPYEQYF
v_call: TRBV7-3; j_call: TRBJ1-1; clone_size: .; cdr3_aa: CASSLGGGTEAFF
v_call: TRBV13; j_call: TRBJ2-3; clone_size: .; cdr3_aa: CASTNTDTQYF
v_call: TRBV5-1; j_call: TRBJ2-5; clone_size: .; cdr3_aa: CASSRSSSGEETQYF
v_call: TRBV5-1; j_call: TRBJ1-2; clone_size: .; cdr3_aa: CASSLASWGYTF
v_call: TRBV2; j_call: TRBJ2-3; clone_size: .; cdr3_aa: CASRTGQGTTDTQYF
v_call: TRBV20-1; j_call: TRBJ1-4; clone_size: .; cdr3_aa: CSATNEKLFF
v_call: TRBV28; j_call: TRBJ1-1; clone_size: .; cdr3_aa: CARSRAGDTEAFF
v_call: TRBV6-5; j_call: TRBJ2-7; clone_size: .; cdr3_aa: CASRKTSGPLYEQYF
v_call: TRBV6-2/TRBV6-3; j_call: TRBJ2-3; clone_size: .; cdr3_aa: CASSSGSQYF
v_call: TRBV30; j_call: TRBJ1-2; clone_size: .; cdr3_aa: CAWRAGQANYGYTF
v_call: TRBV3-1/TRBV3-2; j_call: TRBJ1-4; clone_size: .; cdr3_aa: CASSQDRGSLGEKLFF
v_call: TRBV5-4; j_call: TRBJ2-1; clone_size: .; cdr3_aa: CASSLVGLAGDNEQFF
v_call: TRBV12-3/TRBV12-4; j_call: TRBJ2-2; clone_size: .; cdr3_aa: CASSLLNTGELFF
v_call: TRBV30; j_call: TRBJ2-3; clone_size: .; cdr3_aa: CAWSGLLAGGDTQYF
v_call: TRBV24-1; j_call: TRBJ2-5; clone_size: .; cdr3_aa: CATSDPRRQGPVETQYF
v_call: TRBV5-1; j_call: TRBJ1-2; clone_size: .; cdr3_aa: CASSSTGGKGGYTF
v_call: TRBV3-1/TRBV3-2; j_call: TRBJ2-7; clone_size: .; cdr3_aa: CASSSIGLGEQYF